This TCR beta chain was profiled in a study of CD8+ T cells in alopecia areata. Study results and caveats: Alopecia totalis/universalis scalp especially showed more expanded CD8+ clones than normal scalp.

This clone came up once. No antigen is known for it. Extraction and reverse transcription of RNA yielded cDNA as the sequencing template. Sequencing used immunoSEQ multiplex PCR; TCRdb keeps in-frame clones, though not all of them. The data contain some 200,000 clones, about 61% of them singletons. This clonotype was obtained from a human donor in good health. The sequencing input was CD8+ T cells sorted from blood.

As DNA, the CDR3 is TGCGCCAGCAGCCCGACCAATTTACAGACCCAGTACTTC. Amino acids: CASSPTNLQTQYF. V gene TRBV5-1 combines with J gene TRBJ2-5; D uncertain. The germline V gene encodes CDR1 SGHRS and CDR2 YFSETQ. The CDR3 loop spans 13 amino acids. V lost 4 bases to trimming and J lost 6 bases, with 13 bases between them.